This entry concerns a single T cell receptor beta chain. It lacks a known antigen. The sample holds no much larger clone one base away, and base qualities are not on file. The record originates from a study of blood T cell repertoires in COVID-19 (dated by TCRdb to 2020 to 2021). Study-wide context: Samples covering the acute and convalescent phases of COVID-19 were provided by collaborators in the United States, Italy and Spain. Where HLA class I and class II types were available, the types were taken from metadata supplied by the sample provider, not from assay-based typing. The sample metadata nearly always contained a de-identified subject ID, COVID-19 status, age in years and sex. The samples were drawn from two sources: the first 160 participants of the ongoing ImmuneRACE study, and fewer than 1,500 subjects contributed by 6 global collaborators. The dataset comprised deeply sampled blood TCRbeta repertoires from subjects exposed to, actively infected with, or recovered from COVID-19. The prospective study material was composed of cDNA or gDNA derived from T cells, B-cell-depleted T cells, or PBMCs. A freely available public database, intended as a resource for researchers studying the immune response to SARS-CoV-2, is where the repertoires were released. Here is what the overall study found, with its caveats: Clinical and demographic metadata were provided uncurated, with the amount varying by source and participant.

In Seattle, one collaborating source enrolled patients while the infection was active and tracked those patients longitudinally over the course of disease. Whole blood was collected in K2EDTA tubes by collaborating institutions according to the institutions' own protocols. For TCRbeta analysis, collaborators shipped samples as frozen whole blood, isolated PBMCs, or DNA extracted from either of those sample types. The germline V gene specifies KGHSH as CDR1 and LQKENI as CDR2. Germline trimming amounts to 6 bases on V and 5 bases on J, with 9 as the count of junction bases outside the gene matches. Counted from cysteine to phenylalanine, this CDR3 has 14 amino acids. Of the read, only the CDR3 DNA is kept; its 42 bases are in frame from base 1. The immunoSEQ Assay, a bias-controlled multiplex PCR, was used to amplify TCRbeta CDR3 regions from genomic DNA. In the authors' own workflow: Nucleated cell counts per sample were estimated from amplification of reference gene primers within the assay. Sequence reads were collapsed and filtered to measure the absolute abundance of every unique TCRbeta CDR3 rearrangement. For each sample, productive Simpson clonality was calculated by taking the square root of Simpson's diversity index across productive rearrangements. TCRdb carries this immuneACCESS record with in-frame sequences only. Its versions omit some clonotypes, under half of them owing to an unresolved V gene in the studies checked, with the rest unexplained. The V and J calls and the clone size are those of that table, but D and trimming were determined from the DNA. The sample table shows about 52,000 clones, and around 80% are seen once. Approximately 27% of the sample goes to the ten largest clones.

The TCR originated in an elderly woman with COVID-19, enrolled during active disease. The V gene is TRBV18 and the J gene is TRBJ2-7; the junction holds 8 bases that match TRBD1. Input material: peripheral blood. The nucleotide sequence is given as TGTGCCAGCTCCCCTGGACAGGGAATCAACGAGCAGTACTTC. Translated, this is CASSPGQGINEQYF. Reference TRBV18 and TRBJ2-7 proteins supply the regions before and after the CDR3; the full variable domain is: NAGVMQNPRHLVRRRGQEARLRCSPMKGHSHVYWYRQLPEEGLKFMVYLQKENIIDESGMPKERFSAEFPKEGPSILRIQQVVRGDSAAYFCASSPGQGINEQYFGPGTRLTVT.